A selection of T cell receptor beta chains follows, all from one sample in a study of T cells in Graves' hyperthyroidism and ophthalmopathy. Using its own MiXCR run on the multiplex PCR reads, TCRdb lists one record per CDR3 protein. The sample records around 450,000 distinct CDR3 sequences, roughly an eighth being singletons. Sequencing was carried out using blood. The source of these receptors is a woman aged 18-30 years with Graves' hyperthyroidism. The CDR3 runs from the conserved cysteine through the conserved F or W. The D gene is left open where the match is weak. Size is stated for part of the rows, as once, few or many counts, or as a class when the clone is expanded.

>TRBV11-2|TRBJ2-1|NA|NA
CASSLVPGRADYNEQFF
TGTGCCAGCAGCTTAGTCCCCGGGAGAGCTGATTACAATGAGCAGTTCTTC
>TRBV5-8|TRBJ1-2|few|NA
CASSLTSAANYGYTF
TGTGCCAGCAGCTTGACCTCGGCAGCCAACTATGGCTACACCTTC
>TRBV11-2|TRBJ2-1|many|NA
CASSLRDMNEQFF
TGTGCCAGCAGCTTAAGGGACATGAATGAGCAGTTCTTC
>TRBV30|TRBJ1-2|NA|NA
CAWAAGTANYGYTF
TGTGCCTGGGCCGCCGGGACCGCGAACTATGGCTACACCTTC
>TRBV3-1|TRBJ2-3|many|NA
CASGGTLTQYF
TGTGCCAGCGGGGGGACACTTACGCAGTATTTT
>TRBV7-2|TRBJ2-3|many|TRBD2
CASSLTSGITDTQYF
TGTGCCAGCAGTTTGACTAGCGGGATAACAGATACGCAGTATTTT
>TRBV7-2|TRBJ2-7|many|NA
CASSPRTGPYEQYF
TGTGCCAGCAGCCCCCGAACCGGGCCCTACGAGCAGTACTTC
>TRBV20-1|TRBJ1-1|many|NA
CSASEGNTEAFF
TGCAGTGCTAGTGAGGGGAACACTGAAGCTTTCTTT
>TRBV27|TRBJ2-1|NA|NA
CASSFQAVSYNEQFF
TGTGCCAGCAGTTTTCAAGCGGTCTCCTACAATGAGCAGTTCTTC
>TRBV2|TRBJ2-3|many|NA
CASSVVRGGTDTQYF
TGTGCCAGCAGTGTGGTCCGGGGCGGCACAGATACGCAGTATTTT
>TRBV19|TRBJ1-3|NA|NA
CASLTWDARNTIYF
TGTGCCAGCCTAACTTGGGACGCCCGAAACACCATATATTTT
>TRBV28|TRBJ2-7|many|TRBD2
CASSPRGETYEQYF
TGTGCCAGCAGCCCTCGGGGGGAAACCTACGAGCAGTACTTC
>TRBV5-1|TRBJ1-5|many|NA
CASSLDGMGNQPQHF
TGCGCCAGCAGCTTGGACGGGATGGGCAATCAGCCCCAGCATTTT
>TRBV18|TRBJ1-3|many|NA
CASSPTGTGNTIYF
TGTGCCAGCTCACCTACAGGGACCGGAAACACCATATATTTT
>TRBV20-1|TRBJ1-1|NA|NA
CSASPAGARNTEAFF
TGCAGTGCTAGCCCCGCGGGGGCGCGGAACACTGAAGCTTTCTTT
>TRBV3-1|TRBJ2-7|many|NA
CASSQDGYHEQYF
TGTGCCAGCAGCCAAGATGGCTACCACGAGCAGTACTTC
>TRBV7-3|TRBJ2-2|NA|TRBD1
CASSRQGPTGELFF
TGTGCCAGCAGCCGACAGGGGCCCACCGGGGAGCTGTTTTTT
>TRBV5-1|TRBJ1-2|NA|NA
CASSFFPTLQGAGGYTF
TGCGCCAGCAGCTTTTTCCCCACCCTCCAGGGAGCGGGTGGCTACACCTTC
>TRBV28|TRBJ2-6|NA|NA
CASSFPSGANVLTF
TGTGCCAGCAGTTTCCCCTCTGGGGCCAACGTCCTGACTTTC
>TRBV3-1|TRBJ2-5|many|NA
CASSDTGWETQYF
TGTGCCAGCAGCGATACAGGGTGGGAGACCCAGTACTTC
>TRBV5-5|TRBJ2-1|many|TRBD2
CASSLLGGDYNEQFF
TGTGCCAGCAGCTTATTGGGGGGGGACTACAATGAGCAGTTCTTC
>TRBV6-2/TRBV6-3|TRBJ2-5|many|NA
CASSLIGGGETQYF
TGTGCCAGCAGCCTCATCGGAGGGGGAGAGACCCAGTACTTC
>TRBV6-5|TRBJ1-1|NA|NA
CASSYHPDENTEAFF
TGTGCCAGCAGTTACCACCCAGACGAGAACACTGAAGCTTTCTTT
>TRBV10-3|TRBJ2-3|many|NA
CAIMSGDHLTDTQYF
TGTGCCATCATGTCAGGGGACCACCTCACAGATACGCAGTATTTT
>TRBV30|TRBJ2-7|few|TRBD1
CAWSSQGSEQYF
TGTGCCTGGAGTTCACAGGGGTCCGAGCAGTACTTC
>TRBV19|TRBJ1-5|NA|NA
CATSQGGVRNQPQHF
TGTGCCACCTCCCAGGGAGGTGTTCGCAATCAGCCCCAGCATTTT
>TRBV30|TRBJ1-1|many|NA
CAWSAGDTEAFF
TGTGCCTGGAGTGCCGGGGACACTGAAGCTTTCTTT
>TRBV7-8|TRBJ2-1|many|TRBD2
CASSLGTSGTYNEQFF
TGTGCCAGCAGCTTAGGGACTAGCGGGACCTACAATGAGCAGTTCTTC
>TRBV12-3/TRBV12-4|TRBJ2-7|many|NA
CASSFGGPYEQYF
TGTGCCAGCAGTTTTGGTGGACCCTACGAGCAGTACTTC
>TRBV4-1|TRBJ1-2|few|NA
CASSQDTRSNYGYTF
TGCGCCAGCAGCCAAGACACTCGATCCAACTATGGCTACACCTTC
>TRBV6-2/TRBV6-3|TRBJ2-3|many|TRBD2
CASSGLAGPDTQYF
TGTGCCAGCAGCGGACTAGCGGGACCAGATACGCAGTATTTT
>TRBV11-2|TRBJ2-1|many|TRBD1
CASSSGQGLYNEQFF
TGTGCCAGCAGCTCGGGACAGGGCCTCTACAATGAGCAGTTCTTC
>TRBV30|TRBJ2-6|NA|TRBD1
CAWRKGADSGANVLTF
TGTGCCTGGAGAAAGGGGGCTGATTCTGGGGCCAACGTCCTGACTTTC
>TRBV7-7|TRBJ1-5|NA|NA
CASSPDGPNQPQHF
TGTGCTAGCAGCCCCGACGGGCCCAATCAGCCCCAGCATTTT
>TRBV11-2|TRBJ2-1|many|TRBD2
CASSLTARPGLAGGHNEQFF
TGTGCCAGCAGCCTGACGGCCAGGCCGGGACTAGCGGGAGGGCACAATGAGCAGTTCTTC
>TRBV6-2/TRBV6-3|TRBJ1-1|few|NA
CASGPRGAVTEAFF
TGTGCCAGCGGTCCCAGGGGCGCGGTCACTGAAGCTTTCTTT
>TRBV7-2|TRBJ2-1|NA|NA
CASMSSYNEQFF
TGTGCCAGTATGAGCTCCTACAATGAGCAGTTCTTC
>TRBV28|TRBJ1-2|few|NA
CASSLAGLSGYTF
TGTGCCAGCAGTTTAGCAGGGCTCTCTGGCTACACCTTC
>TRBV7-3|TRBJ2-6|few|NA
CASSYTGANVLTF
TGTGCCAGTTCGTATACTGGGGCCAACGTCCTGACTTTC
>TRBV6-1|TRBJ1-6|many|NA
CASSGSIYSPLHF
TGTGCCAGCTCGGGTTCTATATATTCACCCCTCCACTTT
>TRBV19|TRBJ1-1|many|NA
CASSKVQQNTEAFF
TGTGCCAGTAGTAAGGTCCAGCAGAACACTGAAGCTTTCTTT
>TRBV7-3|TRBJ2-1|many|TRBD1
CASSLTGQAYNEQFF
TGTGCCAGCAGCTTAACAGGACAGGCCTACAATGAGCAGTTCTTC
>TRBV20-1|TRBJ2-3|few|NA
CSALSGFVHDTQYF
TGCAGTGCTTTGAGCGGTTTCGTTCACGATACGCAGTATTTT
>TRBV29-1|TRBJ2-7|many|TRBD1
CSVVGDSTGEQYF
TGCAGCGTTGTAGGGGACAGTACGGGGGAGCAGTACTTC
>TRBV6-1|TRBJ1-5|NA|NA
CASSEASPVGPQHF
TGTGCCAGCAGTGAAGCTTCCCCCGTAGGGCCCCAGCATTTT
>TRBV6-2/TRBV6-3|TRBJ1-3|NA|TRBD1
CASSYSRPGGSGNTIYF
TGTGCCAGCAGTTACTCGCGCCCAGGGGGCTCTGGAAACACCATATATTTT
>TRBV6-2/TRBV6-3|TRBJ2-3|NA|NA
CASRFRRGSDTQYF
TGTGCCAGCAGGTTCCGGAGGGGGTCAGATACGCAGTATTTT
>TRBV5-1|TRBJ2-3|few|TRBD1
CASSLAAGTGVSDTQYF
TGCGCCAGCAGCTTGGCAGCCGGGACAGGGGTCTCAGATACGCAGTATTTT